The clone carrying this T cell receptor (beta chain) came up a few times. Its antigen is not known. The sample originates from a study of cytomegalovirus exposure and HLA in healthy donors. Findings of the study overall: The study labeled fewer than 200 TCR beta chains cytomegalovirus-associated. Being productive about 90% or about 30% of the time was typical of most TCR beta V segments in an earlier analysis.

PCR used 60 Vbeta primers and 13 Jbeta primers. The method was immunoSEQ multiplex PCR; TCRdb's version includes in-frame clones alone and lacks a portion of them. The sample shows 130,000 or so clones, around 73% of them seen only once. This clonotype originated in a female donor in good health and CMV-seronegative. Sequencing was carried out using PBMCs.

DNA of the CDR3: TGCGCCAGCAGCCCCCGGGACAGGGACTTCTATGGCTACACCTTC. Translation: CASSPRDRDFYGYTF. The rearrangement joins TRBV4-3 to TRBJ1-2; TRBD1 matches 9 bases. With 4 bases clipped from V and 4 bases from J, the junction kept 7 bases outside the gene matches. The V gene's germline CDR1 is LGHNA and CDR2 YSLEER. The CDR3 loop spans 15 amino acids.